Below are 18 T cell receptor beta chains sequenced from a single sample in a study of cytomegalovirus exposure and HLA in healthy donors. Assay used: immunoSEQ multiplex PCR; TCRdb lists only in-frame clones, some missing. The profile shows 130,000 to 150,000 clones, just under 85% of them singletons. Material: PBMCs. The receptor set was obtained from a woman aged 25 to 39 in good health and CMV-seronegative.

This chain uses TRBV7-2 with TRBJ1-4, with 11 bases matching TRBD1. Germline V CDR1 and CDR2: SGHTA, FQGNSA. Unmatched junction bases numbered 10, after V lost 2 bases and J lost 5 bases. The CDR3 covers 18 residues. The CDR3 here is CASSLLDLWTGGNEKLFF. CDR3 bases: TGTGCCAGCAGCTTATTGGACCTGTGGACAGGGGGCAATGAAAAACTGTTTTTT.

The V and J genes are TRBV18 and TRBJ2-3; 8 bases align to TRBD1. V shed 8 bases and J 3 bases; nucleotides not matched to a gene: 10. Germline V gene sequence: CDR1 KGHSH, CDR2 LQKENI. The CDR3 length is 15 residues. The CDR3 nucleotides are TGTGCCAGCATACCTAGACAGGGGAGAACAGATACGCAGTATTTT. This sequence encodes CASIPRQGRTDTQYF.

This clone has a handful of counts. The J gene is TRBJ2-7, the V gene TRBV9, with D tentatively TRBD2 (5 bases). CDR3 size: 13 residues. V lost 1 base and J lost 6, with 11 bases in between. CDR1 is SGDLS, CDR2 YYNGEE, per germline. The CDR3 region is CASSVFPLGEQYF. The CDR3 bases are TGTGCCAGCAGCGTATTCCCACTAGGCGAGCAGTACTTC.

This chain links TRBV4-1 with TRBJ2-7; 12 nucleotides agree with TRBD2. This CDR3 is 17 amino acids long. Losses at the gene ends were 4 bases for V and 0 bases for J; bases not matched to a gene: 7. From germline, CDR1 is MGHRA and CDR2 YSYEKL. The CDR3 DNA follows: TGCGCCAGCAGCCGCATCCGGACTAGCGGGGACTCCTACGAGCAGTACTTC. Translating gives CASSRIRTSGDSYEQYF.

The gene calls are TRBV5-6 and TRBJ2-5; TRBD1 matches 12 bases. Germline V gene sequence: CDR1 SGHDT, CDR2 YYEEEE. V shed 3 bases, J shed 5 bases, and the junction held 8 bases outside the gene matches. There are 16 residues in the CDR3. The CDR3 DNA follows: TGTGCCAGCAGCTCCTTGGGACAGGGGGCTTGGGAGACCCAGTACTTC. It encodes CASSSLGQGAWETQYF.

CDR3 nucleotide sequence: TGCGCCAGCAGCCAAGATTGGGGCTCCTCTGGGGCCAACGTCCTGACTTTC. Protein product: CASSQDWGSSGANVLTF. The chain combines TRBV4-1 with TRBJ2-6; D possibly corresponds to TRBD1 (5 bases). V lost 0 bases and J lost 0, with 9 bases in between. Germline CDR1 MGHRA, CDR2 YSYEKL. The CDR3 loop spans 17 amino acids.

The V gene is TRBV18, the J gene TRBJ1-6; no clear D gene. Trimming removed 3 bases from V and 10 bases from J, with 16 bases in between. CDR3 length: 15 residues. Germline lookup yields CDR1 KGHSH and CDR2 LQKENI. DNA for the CDR3: TGTGCCAGCTCACCGGCTTTGGTGTCAAACTCACCCCTCCACTTT. Protein product: CASSPALVSNSPLHF.

The V gene is TRBV7-2, the J gene TRBJ1-2; D remains ambiguous. The CDR3 is 12 residues long. Looked up from germline, CDR1 is SGHTA and CDR2 is FQGNSA. Trimming removed 0 bases at V and 8 bases at J, with 7 bases between. CDR3 amino acids: CASSLAQTGYTF. The DNA of the CDR3 is TGTGCCAGCAGCTTAGCTCAGACAGGCTACACCTTC.

This clone has at least ten counts. V and J are TRBV2 and TRBJ1-1; D is unresolved. Per the germline V gene, CDR1 is SNHLY and CDR2 is FYNNEI. The length of the CDR3 is 12 residues. V shed 8 bases and J shed 5 bases, with 12 bases lying between them. CDR3 DNA: TGTGCCAGCCGGGGATCGAGGACTGAAGCTTTCTTT. Translating it yields CASRGSRTEAFF. Full variable domain (remainder filled in from reference TRBV2 and TRBJ1-1): EPEVTQTPSHQVTQMGQEVILRCVPISNHLYFYWYRQILGQKVEFLVSFYNNEISEKSEIFDDQFSVERPDGSNFTLKIRSTKLEDSAMYFCASRGSRTEAFFGQGTRLTVV.

This clone was detected a few times. This chain uses TRBV6-1 with TRBJ1-3, with D possibly matching TRBD1 (6 bases). The length of the CDR3 is 15 residues. V was trimmed by 1 base and J by 1 base, leaving 8 bases between them. CDR1 is MNHNS and CDR2 is SASEGT in the germline V gene. The CDR3 here is CASSEGTGSGNTIYF. In DNA, the CDR3 is TGTGCCAGCAGTGAAGGAACAGGGTCTGGAAACACCATATATTTT.

This clone was observed many times. The chain uses TRBV18 and TRBJ2-5; 7 positions agree with TRBD2. Unmatched junction bases numbered 5, after V lost 2 bases and J lost 2 bases. This CDR3 has 15 amino acids. CDR1 is KGHSH and CDR2 is LQKENI in the germline V gene. The CDR3 DNA reads TGTGCCAGCTCACCAGAGCTAGCGGTGCAAGAGACCCAGTACTTC. Its protein is CASSPELAVQETQYF.

By sample fraction, this clone is medium-sized. The rearrangement uses TRBV16 and TRBJ1-6; D perhaps matches TRBD1 (6 bases). In germline, CDR1 is KGHSY, CDR2 FQNENV. Trimming took off 2 bases at V and 8 bases at J, with 13 bases between the two ends. This CDR3 region has 15 residues. The CDR3 DNA is TGTGCCAGCAGCCAAAACAGGGTAGGGGATTCACCCCTCCACTTT. Amino acids: CASSQNRVGDSPLHF. The whole variable domain, remainder taken from reference TRBV16 and TRBJ1-6, is GEEVAQTPKHLVRGEGQKAKLYCAPIKGHSYVFWYQQVLKNEFKFLISFQNENVFDETGMPKERFSAKCLPNSPCSLEIQATKLEDSAVYFCASSQNRVGDSPLHFGNGTRLTVT.

The gene calls are TRBV11-2 and TRBJ1-3; the D is unclear. Trimming took 5 bases from V and 4 from J, leaving 21 bases between them. The length of the CDR3 is 17 residues. Germline CDR1 and CDR2: SGHAT and FQNNGV. CDR3 residues: CASSPPMGGPGGNTIYF. CDR3 DNA sequence: TGTGCCAGCAGCCCCCCCATGGGTGGGCCAGGAGGAAACACCATATATTTT. Full variable domain (outside the CDR3, taken from reference TRBV11-2 and TRBJ1-3): EAGVAQSPRYKIIEKRQSVAFWCNPISGHATLYWYQQILGQGPKLLIQFQNNGVVDDSQLPKDRFSAERLKGVDSTLKIQPAKLEDSAVYLCASSPPMGGPGGNTIYFGEGSWLTVV.

This sequence joins TRBV4-1 and TRBJ2-3, with D possibly matching TRBD1 (5 bases). This CDR3 has 14 amino acids. Per the germline V gene, CDR1 is MGHRA and CDR2 is YSYEKL. Between the trimmed V and J ends, which lost 5 bases and 2 bases, there was a span of 11 bases. DNA of the CDR3: TGCGCCAGCAGCTTCGGTGGGGCCACAGATACGCAGTATTTT. This encodes CASSFGGATDTQYF.

J is TRBJ2-5 and V is TRBV2; TRBD2 agrees at 8 bases. The CDR3 is 17 residues long. The V gene end was trimmed by 6 bases and the J gene end by 2 bases; junction bases not matched to a gene: 14. Germline CDR1 and CDR2: SNHLY and FYNNEI. CDR3 sequence: CASSGGAGRRQQETQYF. The CDR3 DNA sequence: TGTGCCAGCAGCGGGGGGGCCGGTCGTAGACAACAAGAGACCCAGTACTTC.

V gene TRBV9 combines with J gene TRBJ2-3; D might be TRBD1 (6 bases). The V gene lost 0 bases and the J gene lost 3 bases, with 11 bases spanning the gap. The CDR3 is 15 residues long. The germline CDR1 and CDR2 sequences are SGDLS and YYNGEE. The CDR3 spells CASSVATGQTDTQYF. In DNA, the CDR3 is TGTGCCAGCAGCGTAGCTACAGGGCAGACAGATACGCAGTATTTT.

In its sample, this clone was seen once. This sequence joins TRBV7-2 and TRBJ2-2; possibly TRBD1 for D (5 bases). This CDR3 region has 15 residues. The germline V gene encodes CDR1 SGHTA and CDR2 FQGNSA. V was clipped by 5 bases and J by 1 base, with 11 bases between them. The CDR3 sequence is CASSTRVGNTGELFF. The CDR3 coding sequence is TGTGCCAGCAGCACCAGGGTTGGGAACACCGGGGAGCTGTTTTTT.

The chain couples TRBV6-1 to TRBJ2-3, with 8 bases aligning to TRBD1. The V segment lost 2 bases and the J segment 3 bases; nucleotides outside the gene matches: 1. The CDR3 sequence is 14 residues long. Germline V gives CDR1 MNHNS, CDR2 SASEGT. The CDR3 sequence: CASSERTGTDTQYF. DNA of the CDR3: TGTGCCAGCAGTGAAAGGACAGGGACAGATACGCAGTATTTT.